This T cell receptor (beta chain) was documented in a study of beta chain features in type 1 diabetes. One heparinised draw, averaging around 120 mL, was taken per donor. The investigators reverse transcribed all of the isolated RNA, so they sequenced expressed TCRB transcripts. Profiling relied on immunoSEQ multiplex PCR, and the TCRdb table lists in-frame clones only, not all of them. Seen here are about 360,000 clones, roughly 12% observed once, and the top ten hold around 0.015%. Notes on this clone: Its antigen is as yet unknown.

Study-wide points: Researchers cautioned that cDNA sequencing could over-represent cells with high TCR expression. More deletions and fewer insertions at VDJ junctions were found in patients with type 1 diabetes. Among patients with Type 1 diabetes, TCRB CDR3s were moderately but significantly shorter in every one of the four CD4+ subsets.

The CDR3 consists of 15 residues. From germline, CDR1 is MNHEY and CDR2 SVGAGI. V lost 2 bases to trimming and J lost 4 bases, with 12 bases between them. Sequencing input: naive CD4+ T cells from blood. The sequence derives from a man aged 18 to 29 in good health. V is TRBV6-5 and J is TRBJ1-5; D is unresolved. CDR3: CASSYDGRGNQPQHF. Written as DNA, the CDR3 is TGTGCCAGCAGTTACGATGGCCGAGGTAATCAGCCCCAGCATTTT.